Listed below are T cell receptor beta chains from one sample, sequenced in a study of blood T cell repertoires in COVID-19. Repertoires were generated with immunoSEQ multiplex PCR, while TCRdb's copy carries only in-frame clones and drops some. The sample yields around 160,000 clones, around 91% seen once. Sequencing was done on a sample of peripheral blood. The receptors here all came from a man aged 18-30 years with COVID-19, enrolled during active disease. Both conserved end residues are part of each CDR3. Fields, in order: J gene, clone size, D gene, V gene, CDR3 protein, CDR3 DNA. A D gene is named only where the DNA matches it firmly. Not every row has a clone size; where given, it reads once, few, many or a size class.

J: TRBJ2-1; size: -; D: -; V: TRBV5-4; CDR3: CASSLGVSPEGEQFF; DNA: TGTGCCAGCAGCTTGGGGGTCAGCCCTGAGGGTGAGCAGTTCTTC
J: TRBJ2-1; size: few; D: TRBD2; V: TRBV9; CDR3: CASSSGGAEHNEQFF; DNA: TGTGCCAGCAGCTCCGGGGGGGCGGAACACAATGAGCAGTTCTTC
J: TRBJ2-3; size: -; D: TRBD2; V: TRBV15; CDR3: CATLAHPRTSGSTDTQYF; DNA: TGTGCCACCCTGGCTCATCCAAGGACTAGCGGCAGCACAGATACGCAGTATTTT
J: TRBJ2-2; size: -; D: -; V: TRBV7-9; CDR3: CASSRFPAGELFF; DNA: TGTGCCAGCAGCCGTTTTCCCGCCGGGGAGCTGTTTTTT
J: TRBJ2-5; size: -; D: TRBD1; V: TRBV2; CDR3: CASRPTGVRETQYF; DNA: TGTGCCAGCAGGCCGACAGGGGTACGGGAGACCCAGTACTTC
J: TRBJ1-1; size: -; D: -; V: TRBV14; CDR3: CASSQVDWWNTEAFF; DNA: TGTGCCAGCAGCCAAGTTGACTGGTGGAACACTGAAGCTTTCTTT
J: TRBJ2-7; size: -; D: -; V: TRBV18; CDR3: CASSLQGSHEQYF; DNA: TGTGCCAGCTCATTACAGGGTTCCCACGAGCAGTACTTC
J: TRBJ2-5; size: few; D: TRBD2; V: TRBV14; CDR3: CASSLPAGGEETQYF; DNA: TGTGCCAGCAGCCTACCGGCGGGAGGAGAGGAGACCCAGTACTTC
J: TRBJ1-3; size: -; D: -; V: TRBV28; CDR3: CASRKTVGSGNTIYF; DNA: TGTGCCAGCAGAAAGACAGTTGGCTCTGGAAACACCATATATTTT
J: TRBJ2-7; size: -; D: TRBD2; V: TRBV13; CDR3: CASSLGETSAEQYF; DNA: TGTGCCAGCAGCTTAGGTGAGACTAGCGCCGAGCAGTACTTC
J: TRBJ2-1; size: -; D: TRBD2; V: TRBV23-1; CDR3: CASSQSRTSGRARGNEQFF; DNA: TGCGCCAGCAGTCAATCCCGGACTAGCGGGAGGGCCAGGGGTAATGAGCAGTTCTTC
J: TRBJ2-5; size: -; D: TRBD2; V: TRBV5-4; CDR3: CASSKLAGGETQYF; DNA: TGTGCCAGCAGCAAACTAGCGGGTGGGGAGACCCAGTACTTC
J: TRBJ1-5; size: -; D: -; V: TRBV4-2; CDR3: CASSQGWRLNQPQHF; DNA: TGTGCCAGCAGCCAGGGGTGGAGGCTCAATCAGCCCCAGCATTTT
J: TRBJ2-2; size: once; D: -; V: TRBV10-3; CDR3: CAISVGTSLNTGELFF; DNA: TGTGCCATCAGTGTCGGGACTTCTTTGAACACCGGGGAGCTGTTTTTT
J: TRBJ2-1; size: -; D: TRBD2; V: TRBV27; CDR3: CASSLLAGGLGNEQFF; DNA: TGTGCCAGCAGTTTACTAGCGGGAGGTCTTGGCAATGAGCAGTTCTTC
J: TRBJ2-2; size: once; D: -; V: TRBV7-2; CDR3: CASSSQGHGELFF; DNA: TGTGCCAGCAGCTCTCAGGGTCACGGGGAGCTGTTTTTT
J: TRBJ1-2; size: -; D: -; V: TRBV29-1; CDR3: CSVYGTDYYTF; DNA: TGCAGCGTTTACGGGACTGATTACTACACCTTC
J: TRBJ1-1; size: -; D: TRBD1; V: TRBV9; CDR3: CASSVADRVTEAFF; DNA: TGTGCCAGCAGCGTAGCGGACAGGGTTACTGAAGCTTTCTTT
J: TRBJ1-5; size: -; D: -; V: TRBV6-1; CDR3: CASSEAQDLSNQPQHF; DNA: TGTGCCAGCAGTGAAGCGCAGGATCTTAGCAATCAGCCCCAGCATTTT